This T cell receptor (beta chain) was identified during a study of molecular identifiers for immune sequencing clone quantification. For the study at large: Replicates partitioned RNA from approximately 20,000 or 100,000 naive CD8 cells into five parts, sequencing four.

This CDR3 is 13 amino acids long. Trimming left V 5 bases short and J 2 bases short, with 12 bases between. Germline V lookup: CDR1 SQVTM, CDR2 ANQGSEA. The bulk TCR libraries were made with methods described before and with listed TCR primers. TCRdb fed the PCR reads into MiXCR, producing one record per CDR3 protein. Among more than 450,000 distinct CDR3 sequences listed, roughly 26% were seen once. General study findings and limits: Spiked Jurkat TCR RNA from one cell was reportedly detectable among 950,000 to 1,000,000 naive cells.

This clonotype was observed many times. Its target is not known. Sample: naive CD8+ T cells from blood, with Jurkat cell RNA spiked in. The sample's subset: FACS-sorted CD8+CD4-CCR7+CD45RA+ naive T cells. The chain couples TRBV29-1 to TRBJ2-5, with no clear D. This receptor was obtained from a human donor in good health. Some libraries in this study had Jurkat cell RNA spiked in. The CDR3 DNA sequence: TGCAGCGTTTTGCGGCGTTATCAAGAGACCCAGTACTTC. Amino acids: CSVLRRYQETQYF. Full variable domain (remainder filled in from reference TRBV29-1 and TRBJ2-5): SAVISQKPSRDICQRGTSLTIQCQVDSQVTMMFWYRQQPGQSLTLIATANQGSEATYESGFVIDKFPISRPNLTFSTLTVSNMSPEDSSIYLCSVLRRYQETQYFGPGTRLLVL.